The clone carrying this T cell receptor (beta chain) was seen ten or more times. Amplified TCR beta CDR3 regions came from RNA transcripts. During a first-round RT-PCR of the TCR CDR3, the HTBI primer set was used. Via MiXCR, TCRdb re-called the multiplex PCR reads, giving one row per CDR3 protein. Among about 720,000 distinct CDR3 sequences, 15% to 20% were seen once, and the ten largest hold over 7.5%. These data belong to a study of T cells in Graves' hyperthyroidism and ophthalmopathy. This CDR3 comprises 16 residues. Germline assignment: CDR1 SNHLY and CDR2 FYNNEI. Trimming pared 6 bases from V and 5 bases from J, leaving 23 bases between. Out of around 10 ml of fresh peripheral blood came the PBMCs.

The origin of this receptor is a man aged 18 to 30 with Graves' hyperthyroidism. This chain joins TRBV2 and TRBJ2-7; D may correspond to TRBD1 or TRBD2 (7 bases each). Sequenced sample: blood. CDR3 bases: TGTGCCAGCAGAGGACTAGGGGGCCTTCAAGGTGACGAGCAGTACTTC. Amino acids: CASRGLGGLQGDEQYF.